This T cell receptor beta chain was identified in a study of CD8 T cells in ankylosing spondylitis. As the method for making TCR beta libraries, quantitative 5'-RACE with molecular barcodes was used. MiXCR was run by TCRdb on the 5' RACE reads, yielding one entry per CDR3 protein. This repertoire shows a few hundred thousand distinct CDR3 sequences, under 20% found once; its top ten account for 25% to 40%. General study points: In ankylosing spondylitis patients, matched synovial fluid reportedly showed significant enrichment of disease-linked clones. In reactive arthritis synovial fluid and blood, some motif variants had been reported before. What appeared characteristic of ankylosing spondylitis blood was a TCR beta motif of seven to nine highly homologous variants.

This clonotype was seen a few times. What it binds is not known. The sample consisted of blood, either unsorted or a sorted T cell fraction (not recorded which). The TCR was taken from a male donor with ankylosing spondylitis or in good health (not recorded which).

The CDR3 sequence is CASHDLPGLAGGRAYEQYF. In nucleotides, the CDR3 is TGCGCCAGCCACGATTTACCGGGACTAGCGGGAGGAAGGGCCTACGAGCAGTACTTC. The rearrangement links TRBV5-1 to TRBJ2-7; 15 bases agree with TRBD2. Losses at the gene ends were 7 bases for V and 2 bases for J; bases not matched to a gene: 16. The CDR3 covers 19 residues. Germline V gene data show CDR1 as SGHRS and CDR2 as YFSETQ.